This T cell receptor beta chain was retrieved from a study of immune evolution from preneoplasia to lung adenocarcinoma. General study findings and limits: Later-stage lesions seemingly showed higher T cell density and diversity than normal lung.

A single count supports this clone. Antigen unknown. Germline-derived CDR1 and CDR2 are MNHNS and SASEGT. This CDR3 is built from 12 residues. Trimming removed 6 bases from V and 5 bases from J, with 9 bases in between. Sequencing used immunoSEQ multiplex PCR; TCRdb keeps in-frame clones, though not all of them. The sample has a few thousand clones, 83% seen once. The sample comprised FFPE adjacent normal lung tissue. This clonotype originated in a person aged 65-85 years with lung adenocarcinoma. This chain uses TRBV6-1 with TRBJ2-3; D unresolved. This CDR3 is CASRTVVDTQYF. The DNA for the CDR3 is TGTGCCAGCAGGACGGTTGTAGATACGCAGTATTTT.